This T cell receptor beta chain comes out of a study of cytomegalovirus exposure and HLA in healthy donors. Only a few counts were recorded for this clone. CDR1 and CDR2 (germline): SGHNT, YYREEE (reference sequence). CDR3 length: 15 amino acids. J gave up 6 bases and V 5 bases, and 9 bases lay outside the gene matches. The PCR contained 60 Vbeta and 13 Jbeta primers. Repertoires were generated with immunoSEQ multiplex PCR, while TCRdb's copy carries only in-frame clones and drops some. The sample shows around 91,000 clones, around nine tenths of them seen only once. The TCR originated in a man aged 25 to 45 in good health and CMV-seropositive. This sequence joins TRBV5-4 and TRBJ2-2; 8 bases align to TRBD1. The sample comprised PBMCs. Here the CDR3 DNA reads TGTGCCAGCAGAAGAGACAGGGGTTCTGCCGGGGAGCTGTTTTTT. This translates into CASRRDRGSAGELFF.